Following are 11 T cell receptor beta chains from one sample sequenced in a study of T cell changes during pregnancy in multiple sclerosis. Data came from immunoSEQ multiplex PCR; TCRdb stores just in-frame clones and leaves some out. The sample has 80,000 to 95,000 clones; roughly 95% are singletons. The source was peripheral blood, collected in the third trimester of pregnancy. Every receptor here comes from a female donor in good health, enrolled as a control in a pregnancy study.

The CDR3 nucleotides are TGTGCCAGCAGTTTGAAAGGGGAGGGATCGGGGGCCAACGTCCTGACTTTC. Translation: CASSLKGEGSGANVLTF. The genes are TRBV27 and TRBJ2-6; 7 positions agree with TRBD2. The trim removed 3 bases at V and 4 bases at J, leaving 9 bases unmatched. This CDR3 has 17 residues. Germline CDR1 reads MNHEY; CDR2 reads SMNVEV (reference sequence).

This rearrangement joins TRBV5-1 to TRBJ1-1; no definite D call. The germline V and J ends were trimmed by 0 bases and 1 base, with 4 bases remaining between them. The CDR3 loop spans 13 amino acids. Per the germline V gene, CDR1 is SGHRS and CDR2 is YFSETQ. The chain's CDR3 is CASSLAGNTEAFF. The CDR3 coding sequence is TGCGCCAGCAGCTTGGCCGGGAACACTGAAGCTTTCTTT.

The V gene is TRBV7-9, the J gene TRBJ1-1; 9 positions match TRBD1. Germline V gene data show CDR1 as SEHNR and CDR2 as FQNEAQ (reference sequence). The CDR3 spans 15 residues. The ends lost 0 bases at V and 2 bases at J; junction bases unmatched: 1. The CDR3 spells CASSLAGQGNTEAFF. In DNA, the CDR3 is TGTGCCAGCAGCTTAGCGGGACAGGGAAACACTGAAGCTTTCTTT. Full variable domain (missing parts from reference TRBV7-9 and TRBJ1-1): DTGVSQNPRHKITKRGQNVTFRCDPISEHNRLYWYRQTLGQGPEFLTYFQNEAQLEKSRLLSDRFSAERPKGSFSTLEIQRTEQGDSAMYLCASSLAGQGNTEAFFGQGTRLTVV.

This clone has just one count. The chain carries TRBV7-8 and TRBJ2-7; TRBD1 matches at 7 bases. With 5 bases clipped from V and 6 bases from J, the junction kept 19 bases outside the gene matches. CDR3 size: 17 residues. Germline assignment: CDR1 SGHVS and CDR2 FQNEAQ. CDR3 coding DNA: TGTGCCAGCAGCCTAAACTTTCCGGGACAGCCTCCCTTCGAGCAGTACTTC. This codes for CASSLNFPGQPPFEQYF.

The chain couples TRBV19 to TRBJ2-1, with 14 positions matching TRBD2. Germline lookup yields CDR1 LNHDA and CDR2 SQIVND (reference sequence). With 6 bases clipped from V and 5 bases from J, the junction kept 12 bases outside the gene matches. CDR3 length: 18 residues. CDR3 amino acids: CASRSGTSGRGQDNEQFF. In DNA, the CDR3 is TGTGCCAGTAGAAGTGGGACTAGCGGGAGAGGACAAGACAATGAGCAGTTCTTC.

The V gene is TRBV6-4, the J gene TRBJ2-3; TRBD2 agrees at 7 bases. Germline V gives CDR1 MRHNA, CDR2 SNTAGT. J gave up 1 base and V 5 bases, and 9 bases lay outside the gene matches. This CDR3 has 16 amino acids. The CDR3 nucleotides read TGTGCCAGCAGTCCAACTGTGGGGGGGGGCACAGATACGCAGTATTTT. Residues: CASSPTVGGGTDTQYF.

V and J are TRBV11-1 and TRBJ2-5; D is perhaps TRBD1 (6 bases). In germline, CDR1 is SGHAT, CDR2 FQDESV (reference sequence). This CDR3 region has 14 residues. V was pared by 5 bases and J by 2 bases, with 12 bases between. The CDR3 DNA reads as TGTGCCAGCAGCCTCAGGACAGTTCAAGAGACCCAGTACTTC. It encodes CASSLRTVQETQYF.

CDR3 amino acids: CASRTSGQGAKNIQYF. The CDR3 DNA reads as TGTGCCAGCAGGACCTCGGGGCAGGGGGCCAAAAACATTCAGTACTTC. V and J are TRBV28 and TRBJ2-4; D perhaps matches TRBD1 (6 bases). Trimming took 6 bases from V and 1 from J, leaving 16 bases between them. CDR1 is MDHEN, CDR2 SYDVKM, per germline. The CDR3 totals 16 residues.

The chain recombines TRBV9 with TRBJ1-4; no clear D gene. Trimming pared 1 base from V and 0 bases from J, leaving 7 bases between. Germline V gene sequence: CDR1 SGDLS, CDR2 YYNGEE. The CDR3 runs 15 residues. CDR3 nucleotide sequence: TGTGCCAGCAGCGTATCCCCTGCAACTAATGAAAAACTGTTTTTT. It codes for CASSVSPATNEKLFF.

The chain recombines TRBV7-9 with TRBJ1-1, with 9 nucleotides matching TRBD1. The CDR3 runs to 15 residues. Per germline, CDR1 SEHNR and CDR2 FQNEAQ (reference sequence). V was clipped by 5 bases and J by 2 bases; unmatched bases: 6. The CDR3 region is CASSPGTGTNTEAFF. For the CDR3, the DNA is TGTGCCAGCAGCCCAGGGACAGGGACTAACACTGAAGCTTTCTTT.

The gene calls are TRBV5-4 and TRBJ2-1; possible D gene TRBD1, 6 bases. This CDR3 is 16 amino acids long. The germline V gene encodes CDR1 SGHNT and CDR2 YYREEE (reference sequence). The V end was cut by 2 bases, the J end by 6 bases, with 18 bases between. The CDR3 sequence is CASSFTGGQMFNEQFF. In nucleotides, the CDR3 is TGTGCCAGCAGCTTTACTGGGGGACAAATGTTCAATGAGCAGTTCTTC.